This TCR beta chain was captured in a study of blood T cell repertoires in COVID-19. Study-level background: The samples span acute and convalescent COVID-19 from the United States, Italy and Spain. T cells, B-cell-depleted T cells, or PBMCs supplied cDNA or gDNA.

Trimming removed 0 bases at V and 4 bases at J, with 12 bases between. There are 15 residues in the CDR3. CDR1 and CDR2 from the germline V gene are MNHEY and SVGEGT. The table lists this clone with a few counts. Study processing details: Counts of nucleated cells, estimated from reference gene primer amplification, were obtained. Repertoires were generated with immunoSEQ multiplex PCR, while TCRdb's copy carries only in-frame clones and drops some. V and J calls and clone size are as listed in that table; D and trimming were resolved from the DNA. This sample has 34,000 or so clones; approximately 86% occur once, and the top ten carry over 1.5%.

Sample: peripheral blood. The TCR was taken from a man aged 50 to 60 with active or convalescent COVID-19. The V call is TRBV6-2 or TRBV6-3, the J call TRBJ1-2, with D tentatively TRBD1 (6 bases). DNA of the CDR3: TGTGCCAGCAGTTACTCCGACAGGTTCCTCTATGGCTACACCTTC. Its translation is CASSYSDRFLYGYTF.